This TCR beta chain was sequenced during a study of identical twins (dated by TCRdb to about 2016). General notes on the study: To test whether fetal clonotypes persist, this study deep-sequenced TCR alpha and beta repertoires from monozygotic twins, from unrelated adults of various ages, and from cord blood. Replicate twin experiments were performed at different times using different library preparation protocols to rule out contamination. General study outcomes and caveats: Recombination models systematically underestimated out-of-frame TCR alpha sharing in monozygotic twins but agreed with sharing between unrelated individuals. Zero-insertion analyses could be partly confounded by invariant T cells such as MAIT and iNKT, though diverse VJ usage argued against such confounding for most clonotypes. Conclusions relied on cross-sectional statistical analysis, since the same donors could not be followed over many years. Compared with coincidental sharing between unrelated individuals, an excess of low generation-probability sequences was observed among out-of-frame TCR alpha sequences shared between twins. Fewer insertions were carried by abundant cord blood beta clonotypes, a similar but weaker trend appeared in young adult naive repertoires, and no such trend appeared in memory repertoires. The excess sharing between twins in beta out-of-frame sequences was weaker because fewer shared sequences reduced the signal-to-noise ratio.

This clonotype occurred a few times. The specificity of this receptor is unknown. Nothing much larger sits one base from this clone, and base qualities are not available. Libraries were made using 5' RACE. TCRdb records Illumina HiSeq 2000 as the sequencer. A universal primer binding site was added through template switching, and the final cDNA carried a unique molecular identifier so that TCR cDNA molecules could be counted accurately. Specific primers in the conserved constant-segment region were used to synthesize first-strand cDNA for TCR alpha and beta chains. To control for contamination, every cDNA library carried two barcodes: a SMART-Mk sample barcode plus Illumina barcodes. TruSeq adapter sequences and Illumina sample barcodes were added in two successive PCR steps. TCR alpha and beta cDNA libraries were sequenced on the Illumina HiSeq platform with custom primers. The study's processing was this. Raw reads were processed with MiGEC to extract unique molecular identifiers, and MiXCR was used to determine CDR3 positions. For each individual, recombination models were inferred using an EM algorithm with the repgenHMM and IGoR tools. The analysis of shared clonotypes was done with the tcR package in R, with sharing normalized by the product of cloneset sizes. To study raw recombination without the effects of thymic and clonal selection, out-of-frame nonproductive sequences were analyzed. In-frame beta chains were kept once TCRdb had trimmed the public reads at Q25 with fastp and called clones with MiXCR. Records with the same CDR3 protein are collapsed into one entry carrying the most frequent genes and DNA. What appears here as the V and J calls and clone size reflects TCRdb's work, not the paper's. This sample lists 1.5 million or so distinct CDR3 sequences; more than 30% were detected once. The top ten constitute 0.25% to 0.3% of the sample.

The CDR3 runs 15 amino acids, cysteine and phenylalanine included. Only the CDR3 region is kept as DNA, spanning 45 bases read in frame from base 1. Via the germline V gene, CDR1 is LGHNA and CDR2 YNFKEQ. Deletion took 1 base off V and 0 bases off J, with a span of 7 bases between the germline ends. Every donor was a healthy Caucasian. Sequencing was carried out using cord blood. The V and J segments used are TRBV4-2 and TRBJ1-5; no D gene call is confident. The origin of this receptor is a newborn girl in good health. The CDR3 amino acid sequence is: CASSQGAYSNQPQHF. The DNA is TGTGCCAGCAGCCAAGGAGCCTATAGCAATCAGCCCCAGCATTTT.